This TCR beta chain comes out of a study of T-cell reconstitution after alpha-beta-depleted transplantation in children. This clonotype has at least ten counts. The TCRbeta library was prepared with unique molecular identifiers. TCRdb analysed the PCR reads with MiXCR anew, one entry per CDR3 protein. The table lists about 610,000 distinct CDR3 sequences, 8% to 11% of them singletons. Trimming removed 4 bases from V and 0 bases from J; junction bases left unmatched: 6. Germline values: CDR1 SEHNR, CDR2 FQNEAQ (reference sequence). CDR3 length: 16 residues. The rearrangement joins TRBV7-9 to TRBJ2-5, with TRBD2 matching over 9 bases. The receptor's source is a human donor who donated a stem cell graft to a child with acute myeloid leukemia. The sample consisted of PBMCs from the stem cell graft donor, taken from the stem cell graft. CDR3 DNA sequence: TGTGCCAGCAGCTCGGGACTAGCTTCAAACCAAGAGACCCAGTACTTC. Its protein is CASSSGLASNQETQYF.